The sequence of this T cell receptor (beta chain) was determined in a study of T cell changes during pregnancy in multiple sclerosis. The CDR3 has 16 amino acids. The J segment lost 5 bases and the V segment lost 5 bases, leaving 13 bases of the junction unmatched. CDR1 is GTSNPN and CDR2 is SVGIG in the germline V gene (reference sequence). The assay was immunoSEQ multiplex PCR, and TCRdb's table has in-frame clones only and misses some. This repertoire shows about 67,000 clones, around 90% found once; its top ten account for over 1.1%. V and J are TRBV30 and TRBJ2-2; 8 bases map to TRBD2. Here the sequenced sample was peripheral blood, taken after pregnancy. The sequence was collected from a female donor with multiple sclerosis, enrolled in a pregnancy study. CDR3 amino acids: CAWGGLGRALTGELFF. The CDR3 DNA reads TGTGCCTGGGGGGGCCTCGGGAGGGCCTTAACCGGGGAGCTGTTTTTT.